The 10 T cell receptor beta chains in this list originate from one sample, sequenced in a study of blood T cell repertoires in COVID-19 (dated by TCRdb to 2020 to 2022). Libraries were built with the immunoSEQ multiplex PCR assay. TCRdb limited this immuneACCESS table to in-frame rearrangements with V and J called. A share of clones is missing; checked studies link under half to unresolved V genes, and the rest is unexplained. The sample records more than 40,000 clones, about nine tenths of which are singletons. The top ten clones comprise less than 6.5% of the sample. Sample: peripheral blood. The receptors shown here come from a man between 65 and 80 years old with acute or convalescent COVID-19.

The rearrangement uses TRBV25-1 and TRBJ1-1; 7 positions agree with TRBD1. Germline CDR1 MGHDK, CDR2 SYGVNS. V was pared by 3 bases and J by 8 bases, with 3 bases of the junction left unmatched. The CDR3 has 12 amino acids. CDR3 DNA: TGTGCCAGCAGTGAGCACAGGGGCGAAGCTTTCTTT. Encoded protein: CASSEHRGEAFF.

The chain joins TRBV29-1 to TRBJ2-4; 14 bases are a match to TRBD2. CDR1 is SQVTM, CDR2 ANQGSEA, per germline. The ends lost 7 bases at V and 6 bases at J; junction bases unmatched: 5. This CDR3 is 14 amino acids long. The chain's CDR3 is CSARLAGGLNIQYF. Written as DNA, the CDR3 is TGCAGCGCCCGACTAGCGGGGGGGCTAAACATTCAGTACTTC.

The chain employs TRBV7-2 and TRBJ2-1; 9 nucleotides agree with TRBD1. This CDR3 region has 16 residues. J was trimmed by 7 bases and V by 5 bases; bases with no gene match: 12. Germline V gene sequence: CDR1 SGHTA, CDR2 FQGNSA. The CDR3 sequence is CASSPRGTGKVNEQFF. The CDR3, as DNA: TGTGCCAGCAGCCCCAGAGGGACAGGGAAAGTTAATGAGCAGTTCTTC.

The CDR3 loop reads CASSPLDSQETQYF. Here the CDR3 DNA reads TGTGCCAGCTCACCATTAGACAGCCAAGAGACCCAGTACTTC. J is TRBJ2-5 and V is TRBV18; weak D call: TRBD1 (5 bases). This CDR3 spans 14 amino acids. V was cut by 2 bases and J by 1 base, with 8 bases left in between. Germline V gives CDR1 KGHSH, CDR2 LQKENI.

This rearrangement joins TRBV6-2 or TRBV6-3 to TRBJ1-2, with D possibly matching TRBD1 (6 bases). V was pared by 5 bases and J by 7 bases, with 11 bases between. CDR1 is MNHEY, CDR2 SVGEGT, per germline. This CDR3 spans 12 amino acids. The CDR3: CASSKDSRGYTF. DNA for the CDR3: TGTGCCAGCAGTAAGGACAGTCGTGGCTACACCTTC.

V usage is TRBV11-2 and J usage is TRBJ2-2; D gene unclear. The CDR3 covers 16 residues. Deletions cut 5 bases from V and 1 base from J, with 14 bases between. CDR1 and CDR2 (germline): SGHAT, FQNNGV. CDR3 in amino acids: CASSPSRGKNTGELFF. CDR3 bases: TGTGCCAGCAGCCCTTCAAGAGGAAAGAACACCGGGGAGCTGTTTTTT.

This chain joins TRBV3-1 (or the pseudogene TRBV3-2) and TRBJ2-5, with TRBD2 matching over 10 bases. There are 14 residues in the CDR3. Germline V gene lookup returns CDR1 LGHDT and CDR2 YNNKEL (reference sequence). V trimming: 4 bases; J trimming: 4 bases; junction bases outside the gene matches: 3. The CDR3 sequence: CASSRSGGGETQYF. CDR3 DNA sequence: TGTGCCAGCAGCCGAAGCGGGGGGGGAGAGACCCAGTACTTC.

The genes are TRBV18 and TRBJ2-3; 7 bases fit TRBD1. J was trimmed by 0 bases and V by 4 bases; bases with no gene match: 4. CDR3 size: 15 residues. CDR1 and CDR2 from the germline V gene are KGHSH and LQKENI. The CDR3 nucleotides read TGTGCCAGCTCACGACAGGGTTCTAGCACAGATACGCAGTATTTT. Translation gives CASSRQGSSTDTQYF. The whole variable domain, filled in from reference TRBV18 and TRBJ2-3, reads NAGVMQNPRHLVRRRGQEARLRCSPMKGHSHVYWYRQLPEEGLKFMVYLQKENIIDESGMPKERFSAEFPKEGPSILRIQQVVRGDSAAYFCASSRQGSSTDTQYFGPGTRLTVL.

The chain couples TRBV7-9 to TRBJ2-3; possible D gene TRBD1, 6 bases. Deletions cut 4 bases from V and 2 bases from J, with 10 bases between. This CDR3 spans 14 amino acids. Germline CDR1 reads SEHNR; CDR2 reads FQNEAQ (reference sequence). CDR3 coding DNA: TGTGCCAGCAGCTGGGACAAAGCCACAGATACGCAGTATTTT. It translates to CASSWDKATDTQYF. Combining the CDR3 with reference TRBV7-9 and TRBJ2-3 gives the whole variable domain DTGVSQNPRHKITKRGQNVTFRCDPISEHNRLYWYRQTLGQGPEFLTYFQNEAQLEKSRLLSDRFSAERPKGSFSTLEIQRTEQGDSAMYLCASSWDKATDTQYFGPGTRLTVL.

The genes are TRBV19 and TRBJ1-1; the D gene is possibly TRBD1 (6 bases). The V end was cut by 8 bases, the J end by 0 bases, with 22 bases between. This CDR3 is built from 17 residues. Germline lookup yields CDR1 LNHDA and CDR2 SQIVND (reference sequence). The CDR3 bases are TGTGCCAGTCACTCAAAGAAGGGGGTGGCGGTGAACACTGAAGCTTTCTTT. Its protein is CASHSKKGVAVNTEAFF.